These 9 T cell receptor beta chains came from one sample sequenced in a study of PD-L1 blockade in urothelial cancer (dated by TCRdb to 2016 to 2017). The protocol used for the library was the immunoSEQ multiplex PCR assay. In its TCRdb copy, this immuneACCESS table keeps in-frame sequences only and misses some clones. Where compared with another copy, unresolved V genes explain less than half of these, and the others have no known cause. The sample table shows roughly 30,000 clones, and around 89% are seen once. 7.5% to 9.5% of the sample rests with the top ten. This specimen's time point label, interpreted: peripheral blood 6 weeks after treatment start. Sequenced here: PBMCs, sampled around atezolizumab (anti-PD-L1) treatment. The receptors come from an older man with urothelial cancer.

The V call is TRBV19, the J call TRBJ2-3, with D uncertain. CDR1 and CDR2 (germline): LNHDA, SQIVND (reference sequence). This CDR3 contains 15 residues. Trimming removed 2 bases from V and 1 base from J, with 10 bases in between. Written as DNA, the CDR3 is TGTGCCAGTAGTATATCACAGATCGGCACAGATACGCAGTATTTT. As protein: CASSISQIGTDTQYF.

The chain recombines TRBV6-5 with TRBJ1-2; 9 bases agree with TRBD1. This CDR3 region has 13 residues. Germline lookup yields CDR1 MNHEY and CDR2 SVGAGI. The V gene end was trimmed by 8 bases and the J gene end by 6 bases; junction bases not matched to a gene: 7. Here the CDR3 DNA reads TGTGCCAGCGGAGACAGGGGGATAAATGGCTACACCTTC. Amino acids: CASGDRGINGYTF.

This clone was seen once. The CDR3 sequence is CASSFLGQGALNYGYTF. CDR3 sequence (DNA): TGTGCCAGCAGTTTTCTGGGACAGGGGGCTCTAAACTATGGCTACACCTTC. The V gene is TRBV27, the J gene TRBJ1-2; 12 nucleotides match TRBD1. V was clipped by 3 bases and J by 2 bases; unmatched bases: 7. The CDR3 has 17 amino acids. Germline CDR1 and CDR2: MNHEY and SMNVEV (reference sequence).

J is TRBJ2-4 and V is TRBV7-2, with TRBD1 identical over 8 bases. The germline CDR1 and CDR2 sequences are SGHTA and FQGNSA. Germline trimming cut 2 bases from V and 11 bases from J; bases unmatched to any gene: 5. This CDR3 region has 13 residues. The chain's CDR3 is CASSLQGAAFQYF. CDR3 nucleotides: TGTGCCAGCAGCTTACAGGGGGCGGCGTTTCAGTACTTC.

The chain links TRBV6-6 to TRBJ2-5; 12 bases fit TRBD2. J gave up 5 bases and V 6 bases, and 10 bases lay outside the gene matches. The CDR3 sequence is 16 residues long. Germline loops: CDR1 MNHNY, CDR2 SVGAGI (reference sequence). This chain's CDR3 is CASSPRLAGVVETQYF. The CDR3 coding sequence is TGTGCCAGCAGCCCAAGACTAGCGGGAGTCGTGGAGACCCAGTACTTC.

This chain uses TRBV7-2 with TRBJ2-5; 9 bases fit TRBD2. The CDR3 spans 17 residues. Germline V gene data show CDR1 as SGHTA and CDR2 as FQGNSA. J was trimmed by 1 base and V by 2 bases; bases with no gene match: 8. CDR3 sequence reads: CASSLSAGGAPQETQYF. Written as DNA, the CDR3 is TGTGCCAGCAGCTTATCTGCGGGAGGGGCCCCCCAAGAGACCCAGTACTTC.

This clone appeared once. This sequence joins TRBV28 and TRBJ2-5, with TRBD1 as a possible D gene (6 bases). This CDR3 has 14 residues. V lost 5 bases to trimming and J lost 5 bases, with 15 bases between them. CDR1 MDHEN and CDR2 SYDVKM come from the germline V gene. In DNA form, the CDR3 reads TGTGCCAGCAGTCCCGGGACATCAAGGGAGACCCAGTACTTC. It encodes CASSPGTSRETQYF.

This chain links TRBV10-2 with TRBJ2-2, with 8 bases matching TRBD2. V shed 7 bases and J 0 bases; nucleotides not matched to a gene: 7. The CDR3 covers 16 residues. Germline CDR1 and CDR2: WSHSY and SAAADI. The CDR3 sequence is CASMEPRGANTGELFF. The CDR3 nucleotides are TGCGCCAGCATGGAACCGCGGGGGGCGAACACCGGGGAGCTGTTTTTT.

The V gene is TRBV7-2, the J gene TRBJ2-7; D gene ambiguous. V was trimmed by 0 bases and J by 1 base, leaving 7 bases between them. Germline V CDR1 and CDR2: SGHTA, FQGNSA. CDR3 size: 14 residues. CDR3 sequence reads: CASSLASRSYEQYF. DNA for the CDR3: TGTGCCAGCAGCTTAGCGTCCCGTTCCTACGAGCAGTACTTC. The full variable domain, with the rest looked up from reference TRBV7-2 and TRBJ2-7, is GAGVSQSPSNKVTEKGKDVELRCDPISGHTALYWYRQSLGQGLEFLIYFQGNSAPDKSGLPSDRFSAERTGGSVSTLTIQRTQQEDSAVYLCASSLASRSYEQYFGPGTRLTVT.